Following are 20 T cell receptor beta chains from one sample sequenced in a study of T cell responses to AZD1222 COVID-19 vaccine. Measured with immunoSEQ multiplex PCR; TCRdb has only the in-frame clones, and not every one. Among more than 140,000 clones, 88% were seen once, and the ten largest hold approximately 3.6%. The sequences come from peripheral blood, collected on day 0 of MenACWY control vaccination. These receptor sequences come from an adult in good health.

The rearrangement links TRBV4-1 to TRBJ2-2, with TRBD2 matching over 10 bases. The germline V gene has CDR1 MGHRA and CDR2 YSYEKL. The V gene end was trimmed by 4 bases and the J gene end by 6 bases; junction bases not matched to a gene: 11. CDR3 size: 17 residues. DNA of the CDR3: TGCGCCAGCAGCCTGATGACAGCGGGAGGGCCTCCCGGGGAGCTGTTTTTT. Its translation is CASSLMTAGGPPGELFF.

This rearrangement joins TRBV11-2 to TRBJ2-2; 13 nucleotides align to TRBD2. Germline assignment: CDR1 SGHAT and CDR2 FQNNGV. The CDR3 extends over 17 amino acids. Trimming at V came to 4 bases and at J to 4 bases, leaving 6 bases not matched to a gene. The CDR3 loop reads CASSSGLAGVGTGELFF. The CDR3 DNA is TGTGCCAGCAGCTCCGGACTAGCGGGAGTCGGCACCGGGGAGCTGTTTTTT.

This clone showed up just a few times. For the CDR3, the DNA is TGCGCCAGCAGCTTTGGGCAGTTCACTGAAGCTTTCTTT. It is translated as CASSFGQFTEAFF. The V gene is TRBV5-1, the J gene TRBJ1-1; D is unclear. The germline gives CDR1 SGHRS, CDR2 YFSETQ. The CDR3 totals 13 residues. V lost 2 bases to trimming and J lost 4 bases, with 9 bases between them.

This chain links TRBV19 with TRBJ1-1, with D perhaps matching TRBD1 (5 bases). Germline lookup yields CDR1 LNHDA and CDR2 SQIVND (reference sequence). The CDR3 is 16 residues long. V lost 5 bases and J 7 bases, leaving 23 bases between the germline ends. CDR3 DNA: TGTGCCAGTAGTGACCAGGGTTGGGCCCCGTGGATTGAAGCTTTCTTT. Its translation is CASSDQGWAPWIEAFF.

V is TRBV7-3 and J is TRBJ2-7; D gene uncertain. Trimming stripped 3 bases from V and 1 base from J, with 7 bases between. Germline CDR1 SGHTA, CDR2 FQGTGA. The length of the CDR3 is 13 residues. The CDR3 DNA reads TGTGCCAGCAGCTTGGAAAGGTCCTACGAGCAGTACTTC. Translated: CASSLERSYEQYF.

This clone was detected only a few times. CDR3 protein: CASSQGPRNQPQHF. In nucleotides, the CDR3 is TGCGCCAGCAGCCAAGGACCCCGCAATCAGCCCCAGCATTTT. The rearrangement joins TRBV4-1 to TRBJ1-5; D not certain. The germline V gene has CDR1 MGHRA and CDR2 YSYEKL. The ends were cut back, 1 base at V and 2 bases at J, with 6 bases in the middle. This CDR3 is built from 14 residues.

The rearrangement uses TRBV11-3 and TRBJ2-7; the match to TRBD1 covers 8 bases. The CDR3 runs to 17 residues. The germline gives CDR1 SGHNT, CDR2 YENEEA. The V gene end was trimmed by 5 bases and the J gene end by 6 bases; junction bases not matched to a gene: 18. The DNA for the CDR3 is TGTGCCAGCAGCCGCCGGACAGGGACAATTTTGATGGGCGAGCAGTACTTC. This codes for CASSRRTGTILMGEQYF.

This clone was counted a few times. The genes are TRBV7-2 and TRBJ1-2, with no clear D. Germline V gene sequence: CDR1 SGHTA, CDR2 FQGNSA. The V gene lost 5 bases and the J gene lost 4 bases, with 11 bases spanning the gap. The CDR3 runs 13 residues. The DNA for the CDR3 is TGTGCCAGCAGCGCAAACTGGCGCTATGGCTACACCTTC. Translated, it gives CASSANWRYGYTF.

In this sample, this clone turned up once. The V and J genes are TRBV9 and TRBJ2-1; D is ambiguous. This CDR3 contains 14 residues. V lost 0 bases and J lost 6, with 10 bases in between. Germline V gives CDR1 SGDLS, CDR2 YYNGEE. The CDR3 loop reads CASSVGQSLNEQFF. DNA for the CDR3: TGTGCCAGCAGCGTAGGTCAGAGTCTCAATGAGCAGTTCTTC.

J is TRBJ2-7 and V is TRBV19, with 8 bases that match TRBD1. The germline V gene has CDR1 LNHDA and CDR2 SQIVND (reference sequence). J was trimmed by 3 bases and V by 5 bases; bases with no gene match: 6. The CDR3 runs 14 residues. CDR3 loop: CASSDRGNYYEQYF. The CDR3 bases are TGTGCCAGTAGTGACAGGGGCAACTACTACGAGCAGTACTTC. The variable domain in full, completed from reference TRBV19 and TRBJ2-7, reads DGGITQSPKYLFRKEGQNVTLSCEQNLNHDAMYWYRQDPGQGLRLIYYSQIVNDFQKGDIAEGYSVSREKKESFPLTVTSAQKNPTAFYLCASSDRGNYYEQYFGPGTRLTVT.

This chain connects TRBV7-9 to TRBJ2-2; D possibly corresponds to TRBD1 (5 bases). Between the trimmed V and J ends, which lost 5 bases and 3 bases, there was a span of 13 bases. The CDR3 covers 15 residues. The germline gives CDR1 SEHNR, CDR2 FQNEAQ (reference sequence). CDR3 residues: CASSPRQGDTGELFF. The CDR3 DNA reads as TGTGCCAGCAGCCCCCGGCAGGGTGACACCGGGGAGCTGTTTTTT.

This chain connects TRBV5-1 to TRBJ1-3; D is ambiguous. The CDR3 is 15 amino acids. The V gene lost 4 bases and the J gene lost 4 bases, with 15 bases spanning the gap. CDR1 is SGHRS and CDR2 is YFSETQ in the germline V gene. The CDR3, as DNA: TGCGCCAGCAGCCCCACGGAGTCTCGCGGAAACACCATATATTTT. Amino acid sequence: CASSPTESRGNTIYF.

The rearrangement uses TRBV9 and TRBJ2-2; D remains ambiguous. In germline, CDR1 is SGDLS, CDR2 YYNGEE. With 3 bases removed from V and 11 bases from J, the gap between germline ends came to 11 bases. The CDR3 sequence is 12 residues long. Here the CDR3 reads CASSASSRELFF. The CDR3 nucleotides read TGTGCCAGCAGCGCCTCCTCCCGCGAGCTGTTTTTT.

V is TRBV28 and J is TRBJ2-4; TRBD2 matches 14 bases. The CDR3 consists of 18 residues. Germline-derived CDR1 and CDR2 are MDHEN and SYDVKM. V gave up 4 bases and J gave up 1 base; unmatched junction bases: 6. The CDR3 nucleotides are TGTGCCAGCAGTTCGTGGACTAGCGGGAGGTTGGCCAAAAACATTCAGTACTTC. Its translation is CASSSWTSGRLAKNIQYF.

The chain carries TRBV6-5 and TRBJ1-2, with D perhaps TRBD1 (5 bases). The CDR3 has 16 amino acids. V was trimmed by 2 bases and J by 3 bases, leaving 16 bases between them. Germline V gene data show CDR1 as MNHEY and CDR2 as SVGAGI. Here the CDR3 DNA reads TGTGCCAGCAGTTACGACACGACAGAATCCCACTATGGCTACACCTTC. Protein sequence: CASSYDTTESHYGYTF.

The rearrangement joins TRBV6-1 to TRBJ1-2; 10 nucleotides match TRBD1. The CDR3 is 14 amino acids. Germline lookup yields CDR1 MNHNS and CDR2 SASEGT. V shed 1 base, J shed 8 bases, and the junction held 4 bases outside the gene matches. The CDR3 bases are TGTGCCAGCAGTGAAGGACAGGGGGCGCGGGGCTACACCTTC. It specifies CASSEGQGARGYTF.

This chain links TRBV19 with TRBJ2-5, with 11 bases lining up with TRBD1. The CDR3 spans 16 residues. Looked up from germline, CDR1 is LNHDA and CDR2 is SQIVND (reference sequence). The junction had 5 bases not matched to a gene; V was cut back by 3 bases and J by 2 bases. The CDR3 nucleotides are TGTGCCAGTAGTATCTCTGGACAGGGGGCTCAAGAGACCCAGTACTTC. As protein: CASSISGQGAQETQYF.

The V gene is TRBV30, the J gene TRBJ1-5; 8 positions match TRBD1. CDR3 length: 13 residues. CDR1 and CDR2 from the germline V gene are GTSNPN and SVGIG (reference sequence). The V segment lost 1 base and the J segment 7 bases; nucleotides outside the gene matches: 3. In nucleotides, the CDR3 is TGTGCCTGGAGTGGAGACAGGGGACAGCCCCAGCATTTT. Amino acid sequence: CAWSGDRGQPQHF.

The V and J genes are TRBV24-1 and TRBJ1-2, with a weak D call TRBD1 (6 bases). V was shortened by 4 bases and J by 8 bases, with 13 bases between the two germline ends. Germline V gene sequence: CDR1 KGHDR, CDR2 SFDVKD. The CDR3 has 13 amino acids. The CDR3 protein is CATSEHRDGGYTF. DNA for the CDR3: TGTGCCACCAGTGAACACAGGGACGGGGGCTACACCTTC.

The chain combines TRBV4-3 with TRBJ1-2, with D unresolved. Trimming took off 1 base at V and 8 bases at J, with 14 bases between the two ends. Looked up from germline, CDR1 is LGHNA and CDR2 is YSLEER. The CDR3 runs to 14 residues. CDR3 coding DNA: TGCGCCAGCAGCCAAGCCGTCGGTGAGAGGGGCTACACCTTC. This codes for CASSQAVGERGYTF.